The 20 T cell receptor beta chains below were found in one sample sequenced in a study of shared clonotypes between healthy human individuals. Naivety among CD8 cells was defined by CD45RO negativity and positive CCR7 selection, thereby excluding terminally differentiated effector memory CD45RA+ cells. Measured with immunoSEQ multiplex PCR; TCRdb has only the in-frame clones, and not every one. Of about 2.1 million clones in the sample, 80% to 95% were seen once. The sequenced material came from naive CD8+ T cells from PBMCs. These receptors came from a young man in good health. Some clones in this sample may be carry-over from other donors' samples.

This sequence joins TRBV11-2 and TRBJ2-7; D call uncertain. The germline gives CDR1 SGHAT, CDR2 FQNNGV. The V end lost 7 bases, the J end lost 2 bases, and 21 bases lay between the germline ends. There are 16 residues in the CDR3. CDR3 coding DNA: TGTGCCAGCAAGCTGGGATCCCCCCACATCGCCTACGAGCAGTACTTC. Its translation: CASKLGSPHIAYEQYF.

DNA for the CDR3: TGTGCCAGCTCACCAACACAGGCCTCCGGGCACGGTAGCAATCAGCCCCAGCATTTT. It translates to CASSPTQASGHGSNQPQHF. This chain connects TRBV18 to TRBJ1-5; possible D gene TRBD1, 5 bases. CDR3 size: 19 residues. CDR1 KGHSH and CDR2 LQKENI come from the germline V gene. Trimming left V 2 bases short and J 0 bases short, with 20 bases between. Full variable domain (outside the CDR3, taken from reference TRBV18 and TRBJ1-5): NAGVMQNPRHLVRRRGQEARLRCSPMKGHSHVYWYRQLPEEGLKFMVYLQKENIIDESGMPKERFSAEFPKEGPSILRIQQVVRGDSAAYFCASSPTQASGHGSNQPQHFGDGTRLSIL.

The gene calls are TRBV2 and TRBJ2-3; D may be TRBD1 (5 bases). Trimming left V 10 bases short and J 2 bases short, with 16 bases between. The CDR3 loop spans 14 amino acids. CDR1 is SNHLY, CDR2 FYNNEI, per germline. The CDR3 loop is CATRGPPLTDTQYF. The CDR3 coding sequence is TGTGCCACAAGGGGCCCTCCTCTCACAGATACGCAGTATTTT.

The chain carries TRBV13 and TRBJ1-1; TRBD1 matches 8 bases. The J segment lost 1 base and the V segment lost 5 bases, leaving 6 bases of the junction unmatched. This CDR3 is 15 amino acids long. Germline CDR1 is PRHDT and CDR2 is FYEKMQ (reference sequence). The DNA for the CDR3 is TGTGCCAGCAGCCACACAGGGGGACCGAACACTGAAGCTTTCTTT. It yields the protein CASSHTGGPNTEAFF.

This sequence joins TRBV27 and TRBJ1-5, with 7 bases fitting TRBD1. With 6 bases clipped from V and 1 base from J, the junction kept 9 bases outside the gene matches. This CDR3 is built from 16 residues. Germline CDR1 and CDR2: MNHEY and SMNVEV (reference sequence). The CDR3 protein is CASSRIGGASNQPQHF. The DNA of the CDR3 is TGTGCCAGCAGCCGAATAGGGGGCGCGAGCAATCAGCCCCAGCATTTT.

This chain uses TRBV7-8 with TRBJ2-5, with a possible D match to TRBD2 (5 bases). The CDR3 length is 15 residues. The V gene's germline CDR1 is SGHVS and CDR2 FQNEAQ. The germline V and J ends were trimmed by 4 bases and 5 bases, with 17 bases remaining between them. The CDR3 region is CASSSRDSPRETQYF. Here the CDR3 DNA reads TGTGCCAGCAGCTCGAGGGATTCACCCAGGGAGACCCAGTACTTC.

The chain has TRBV6-6 and TRBJ2-2; D is uncertain. The germline V and J ends were trimmed by 0 bases and 7 bases, with 12 bases remaining between them. The CDR3 consists of 15 residues. CDR1 MNHNY and CDR2 SVGAGI come from the germline V gene (reference sequence). CDR3: CASSYSNTGIGELFF. CDR3 bases: TGTGCCAGCAGTTACTCGAACACTGGTATCGGGGAGCTGTTTTTT.

The chain joins TRBV27 to TRBJ2-7, with D uncertain. Germline V lookup: CDR1 MNHEY, CDR2 SMNVEV (reference sequence). Trimming shortened V by 2 bases and J by 0 bases, and 8 bases separated the two germline ends. The CDR3 is 14 residues long. The CDR3 DNA reads as TGTGCCAGCAGTTTACAAGCTATCTCCTACGAGCAGTACTTC. It encodes CASSLQAISYEQYF.

The rearrangement links TRBV7-3 to TRBJ2-2; D is uncertain. Trimming pared 5 bases from V and 7 bases from J, leaving 8 bases between. The CDR3 consists of 12 residues. Germline CDR1 and CDR2: SGHTA and FQGTGA. DNA of the CDR3: TGTGCCAGCAGCCCAGAATACGGGGAGCTGTTTTTT. Translation: CASSPEYGELFF.

A remark on this clone: The sample holds other DNA sequences that translate to the same CDR3. This rearrangement joins TRBV27 to TRBJ2-7; D unclear. The CDR3 length is 13 residues. The germline V gene has CDR1 MNHEY and CDR2 SMNVEV (reference sequence). The germline V and J ends were trimmed by 2 bases and 0 bases, with 5 bases remaining between them. In nucleotides, the CDR3 is TGTGCCAGCAGTTTAGGACCCTCCTACGAGCAGTACTTC. Its translation: CASSLGPSYEQYF.

The CDR3 loop is CASSFGQAQDYEQYF. Here the CDR3 DNA reads TGTGCCAGCAGCTTCGGACAGGCGCAAGACTACGAGCAGTACTTC. V is TRBV7-9 and J is TRBJ2-7, with 7 positions matching TRBD1. CDR3 length equals 15 residues. Looked up from germline, CDR1 is SEHNR and CDR2 is FQNEAQ (reference sequence). V trimming: 3 bases; J trimming: 3 bases; junction bases outside the gene matches: 8.

This chain uses TRBV20-1 with TRBJ2-5; D unclear. Between the trimmed V and J ends, which lost 2 bases and 3 bases, there was a span of 4 bases. Germline V gene data show CDR1 as DFQATT and CDR2 as SNEGSKA (reference sequence). This CDR3 region has 11 residues. DNA of the CDR3: TGCAGTGCTAGATACAAAGAGACCCAGTACTTC. Translation: CSARYKETQYF.

The CDR3 reads CSVLHSGGELFF. As DNA, the CDR3 is TGCAGCGTTCTGCATTCGGGCGGGGAGCTGTTTTTT. The rearrangement links TRBV29-1 to TRBJ2-2; the D is unclear. Deletions cut 5 bases from V and 7 bases from J, with 11 bases between. In germline, CDR1 is SQVTM, CDR2 ANQGSEA. The CDR3 runs to 12 residues.

V is TRBV28 and J is TRBJ2-1, with D possibly being TRBD2 (6 bases). Germline CDR1 is MDHEN and CDR2 is SYDVKM. This CDR3 has 16 residues. The V end was cut by 4 bases, the J end by 0 bases, with 13 bases between. The CDR3 bases are TGTGCCAGCAGTTCCAAGGAGGGGAGCTCCTACAATGAGCAGTTCTTC. The encoded protein is CASSSKEGSSYNEQFF.

The genes are TRBV7-9 and TRBJ2-5; tentative D call: TRBD1 (5 bases). Trimming shortened V by 4 bases and J by 2 bases, and 17 bases separated the two germline ends. CDR3 size: 16 residues. Germline assignment: CDR1 SEHNR and CDR2 FQNEAQ (reference sequence). The CDR3 region is CASSSVSPGMQETQYF. For the CDR3, the DNA is TGTGCCAGCAGCTCAGTTTCTCCAGGGATGCAAGAGACCCAGTACTTC.

The chain links TRBV5-5 to TRBJ2-7; D possibly corresponds to TRBD2 (5 bases). Germline V lookup: CDR1 SGHKS, CDR2 YYEKEE (reference sequence). The V end was cut by 4 bases, the J end by 1 base, with 12 bases between. CDR3 length: 14 residues. In DNA form, the CDR3 reads TGTGCCAGCAGCCCGGACTTTACTTCCTACGAGCAGTACTTC. Its protein is CASSPDFTSYEQYF.

V and J are TRBV30 and TRBJ1-4; D is perhaps TRBD1 (6 bases). V was clipped by 3 bases and J by 0 bases, with 11 bases between them. CDR3 size: 15 residues. Germline assignment: CDR1 GTSNPN and CDR2 SVGIG (reference sequence). The CDR3 bases are TGTGCCTGGAGGGTTGGGACATCAACTAATGAAAAACTGTTTTTT. It encodes CAWRVGTSTNEKLFF.

Concerning this clone: An end of the junction does not agree with germline; a read error may underlie this. The rearrangement joins TRBV15 to TRBJ2-1, with TRBD1 as a possible D gene (6 bases). The CDR3 sequence is 13 residues long. Germline V gene sequence: CDR1 LNHNV, CDR2 YYDKDF (reference sequence). The CDR3 DNA is TGTGCCACCAGCGGAACCTGGACAGAGGATTTACTCTTC. Amino acids: CATSGTWTEDLLF.

This clone was counted a single time. The chain recombines TRBV19 with TRBJ2-3; D is unclear. Germline V gene data show CDR1 as LNHDA and CDR2 as SQIVND (reference sequence). Trimming left V 4 bases short and J 1 base short, with 15 bases between. The length of the CDR3 is 16 residues. The CDR3 sequence: CASSNPTSWGTDTQYF. The CDR3 coding sequence is TGTGCCAGTAGTAACCCGACCAGTTGGGGCACAGATACGCAGTATTTT.

The rearrangement uses TRBV27 and TRBJ2-1; D unresolved. This CDR3 comprises 12 residues. Trimming stripped 7 bases from V and 6 bases from J, with 10 bases between. Germline V gives CDR1 MNHEY, CDR2 SMNVEV (reference sequence). CDR3 DNA sequence: TGTGCCAGCATTGGTCCCTCCAATGAGCAGTTCTTC. As protein: CASIGPSNEQFF.